These 21 T cell receptor beta chains were sequenced from one sample in a study of OX40 agonist ivuxolimab in advanced cancers. To prepare the library, the immunoSEQ multiplex PCR assay was applied. TCRdb holds this immuneACCESS table with in-frame rearrangements only. Some clones are missing; in checked studies, unresolved V genes explain under half, and the rest has no known cause. The sample has some 44,000 clones on record, approximately 86% of them singletons. Of the sample, 35% falls within the top ten clones. The material sequenced was CD4+ or CD8+ T cells sorted from blood, taken in a trial of the OX40 agonist ivuxolimab. Receptors were obtained from an adult with an advanced solid tumor such as melanoma, head and neck, liver or kidney cancer.

The CDR3 loop reads CASSEISSGNPSEKLFF. The DNA of the CDR3 is TGTGCCAGCAGTGAAATTTCGAGTGGGAACCCAAGCGAAAAACTGTTTTTT. V usage is TRBV25-1 and J usage is TRBJ1-4; no definite D call. There are 17 residues in the CDR3. Trimming shortened V by 2 bases and J by 8 bases, and 21 bases separated the two germline ends. From germline, CDR1 is MGHDK and CDR2 SYGVNS.

V gene TRBV6-1 combines with J gene TRBJ1-6, with TRBD1 identical over 11 bases. Germline V gives CDR1 MNHNS, CDR2 SASEGT. The CDR3 contains 15 residues. V was clipped by 6 bases and J by 9 bases; unmatched bases: 7. The CDR3, as DNA: TGTGCCAGCAGGGGCGGACAGGGGGCTGCTTCACCCCTCCACTTT. Amino acid sequence: CASRGGQGAASPLHF.

The chain carries TRBV9 and TRBJ2-1; tentatively, D is TRBD2 (5 bases). Germline-derived CDR1 and CDR2 are SGDLS and YYNGEE. The CDR3 is 14 amino acids. The germline V and J ends were trimmed by 10 bases and 8 bases, with 22 bases remaining between them. The CDR3: CAAGASDFWDEQFF. CDR3 DNA sequence: TGTGCCGCGGGCGCCAGCGACTTCTGGGATGAGCAGTTCTTC.

The genes are TRBV7-6 and TRBJ2-5; D is tentatively TRBD1 or TRBD2 (5 bases each). Between the trimmed V and J ends, which lost 3 bases and 11 bases, there was a span of 22 bases. Germline V gene data show CDR1 as SGHVS and CDR2 as FNYEAQ. The CDR3 is 15 residues long. The CDR3: CASSFVSDFRGEQYF. The DNA for the CDR3 is TGTGCCAGCAGCTTCGTGTCGGACTTTAGAGGGGAGCAGTACTTC.

The CDR3 DNA sequence: TGTGCCAGCAGGGTTGCAGGGGGTACAGATACGCAGTATTTT. Translating gives CASRVAGGTDTQYF. V is TRBV2 and J is TRBJ2-3; 7 nucleotides match TRBD1. CDR1 is SNHLY, CDR2 FYNNEI, per germline. CDR3 length equals 14 residues. The trim removed 6 bases at V and 3 bases at J, leaving 6 bases unmatched. Drawing the rest from reference TRBV2 and TRBJ2-3, the complete variable domain is EPEVTQTPSHQVTQMGQEVILRCVPISNHLYFYWYRQILGQKVEFLVSFYNNEISEKSEIFDDQFSVERPDGSNFTLKIRSTKLEDSAMYFCASRVAGGTDTQYFGPGTRLTVL.

This chain connects TRBV6-4 to TRBJ2-2; D may be TRBD1 (6 bases). In germline, CDR1 is MRHNA, CDR2 SNTAGT. Trimming removed 2 bases at V and 6 bases at J, with 13 bases between. The CDR3 is 15 amino acids. CDR3 sequence: CASSDPRGGSGELFF. CDR3 bases: TGTGCCAGCAGTGACCCCAGGGGTGGATCCGGGGAGCTGTTTTTT.

The chain has TRBV27 and TRBJ2-2; D uncertain. The germline gives CDR1 MNHEY, CDR2 SMNVEV (reference sequence). The CDR3 extends over 16 amino acids. The V end lost 3 bases, the J end lost 7 bases, and 18 bases lay between the germline ends. CDR3 residues: CASSFSGQAASGELFF. In nucleotides, the CDR3 is TGTGCCAGCAGTTTTTCGGGTCAGGCCGCGAGCGGGGAGCTGTTTTTT.

The chain uses TRBV11-2 and TRBJ2-5, with TRBD1 matching over 10 bases. Looked up from germline, CDR1 is SGHAT and CDR2 is FQNNGV. This CDR3 is built from 14 residues. J lost 4 bases, V lost 5 bases, and 4 bases had no gene match. CDR3 sequence (DNA): TGTGCCAGCAGCCAGAGACAGGGGGCAGAGACCCAGTACTTC. Its protein is CASSQRQGAETQYF.

The chain carries TRBV28 and TRBJ1-5; possible D gene TRBD1, 6 bases. CDR1 and CDR2 from the germline V gene are MDHEN and SYDVKM. This CDR3 is 15 amino acids long. The ends were cut back, 6 bases at V and 9 bases at J, with 21 bases in the middle. In nucleotides, the CDR3 is TGTGCCAGCAGCGGGGGGGGTAGGGGGGAGCGGCCCCAGCATTTT. This sequence encodes CASSGGGRGERPQHF.

This clone appeared a single time. Additional DNA sequences in this sample encode the identical CDR3. This rearrangement joins TRBV29-1 to TRBJ2-5; possibly TRBD1 or TRBD2 for D (6 bases each). The CDR3 is made up of 12 amino acids. Germline CDR1 reads SQVTM; CDR2 reads ANQGSEA. V dropped 6 bases and J dropped 7 bases, with 15 bases sitting between them. This CDR3 reads CSVERGVGTQYF. CDR3 sequence (DNA): TGCAGCGTGGAGAGGGGGGTGGGGACCCAGTACTTC.

This rearrangement joins TRBV4-1 to TRBJ2-7; D assignment may be TRBD1 or TRBD2 (5 bases each). The V gene lost 4 bases and the J gene lost 4 bases, with 17 bases spanning the gap. Germline V gives CDR1 MGHRA, CDR2 YSYEKL. The CDR3 contains 15 residues. Written as DNA, the CDR3 is TGCGCCAGCAGCCTCCGGACGGGGCAATCGTACGAGCAGTACTTC. Translating gives CASSLRTGQSYEQYF.

The gene calls are TRBV7-9 and TRBJ2-3; D is uncertain. CDR1 is SEHNR and CDR2 is FQNEAQ in the germline V gene (reference sequence). Trimming took 3 bases from V and 4 from J, leaving 14 bases between them. This CDR3 has 15 amino acids. CDR3: CASSLSYPIADTQYF. CDR3 sequence (DNA): TGTGCCAGCAGCTTGTCGTACCCTATAGCAGATACGCAGTATTTT.

The V and J genes are TRBV6-1 and TRBJ2-5; D possibly corresponds to TRBD2 (6 bases). CDR3 size: 13 residues. Germline V gives CDR1 MNHNS, CDR2 SASEGT. With 6 bases removed from V and 2 bases from J, the gap between germline ends came to 10 bases. Here the CDR3 DNA reads TGTGCCAGCAGGAAACGGGGGCAAGAGACCCAGTACTTC. As protein: CASRKRGQETQYF.

The chain recombines TRBV12-5 with TRBJ2-7, with TRBD1 identical over 7 bases. Per the germline V gene, CDR1 is LGHNT and CDR2 is FRNRAP. The CDR3 extends over 14 amino acids. J lost 3 bases, V lost 5 bases, and 7 bases had no gene match. The CDR3 nucleotides are TGTGCTAGTGGTACCCGGGACAGAAACTACGAGCAGTACTTC. It encodes CASGTRDRNYEQYF.

The rearrangement joins TRBV19 to TRBJ1-3, with D maybe TRBD1 (5 bases). The CDR3 is 17 residues long. Between the trimmed V and J ends, which lost 7 bases and 4 bases, there was a span of 23 bases. The germline CDR1 and CDR2 sequences are LNHDA and SQIVND (reference sequence). The CDR3 is CASTHSGTFPTGNTIYF. The CDR3 nucleotides read TGTGCCAGTACTCACTCCGGGACTTTCCCGACGGGAAACACCATATATTTT.

The chain has TRBV10-1 and TRBJ1-2, with 8 bases aligning to TRBD1. V lost 3 bases, J lost 7 bases, and 4 bases stayed unmatched. The germline V gene has CDR1 WNHNN and CDR2 SYGVQD (reference sequence). This CDR3 spans 13 amino acids. In nucleotides, the CDR3 is TGCGCCAGCAGTGATGGCCAGGGGGCTGGCTACACCTTC. Residues: CASSDGQGAGYTF.

The CDR3 DNA follows: TGCAGCGTTGACAAGACGGCGACAGATACGCAGTATTTT. Its protein is CSVDKTATDTQYF. The chain joins TRBV29-1 to TRBJ2-3; no definite D call. V lost 3 bases and J lost 3, with 10 bases in between. Germline assignment: CDR1 SQVTM and CDR2 ANQGSEA. CDR3 length: 13 residues.

This clone was seen more than once but under ten times. V is TRBV7-2 and J is TRBJ2-1, with 8 positions matching TRBD1. Germline CDR1 is SGHTA and CDR2 is FQGNSA. Trimming cost V 2 bases and J 9 bases; bases outside gene matches: 6. The CDR3 is 14 residues long. DNA of the CDR3: TGTGCCAGCAGCTTATCGACAGGGGTCGGTGAGCAGTTCTTC. Its protein product is CASSLSTGVGEQFF.

V usage is TRBV7-9 and J usage is TRBJ2-1, with 9 positions matching TRBD2. CDR3 length equals 15 residues. V lost 5 bases and J lost 2; bases outside the gene matches: 4. The germline CDR1 and CDR2 sequences are SEHNR and FQNEAQ (reference sequence). CDR3 in amino acids: CASSLRGGTYNEQFF. CDR3 in DNA: TGTGCCAGCAGCCTGCGGGGGGGGACCTACAATGAGCAGTTCTTC.

This chain links TRBV5-4 with TRBJ2-7, with TRBD1 identical over 7 bases. CDR1 and CDR2 from the germline V gene are SGHNT and YYREEE (reference sequence). V lost 2 bases and J lost 2; bases outside the gene matches: 7. The length of the CDR3 is 15 residues. CDR3 sequence: CASSFRDSRAYEQYF. The DNA of the CDR3 is TGTGCCAGCAGCTTCCGGGACAGCCGAGCCTACGAGCAGTACTTC. Full variable domain (remainder filled in from reference TRBV5-4 and TRBJ2-7): ETGVTQSPTHLIKTRGQQVTLRCSSQSGHNTVSWYQQALGQGPQFIFQYYREEENGRGNFPPRFSGLQFPNYSSELNVNALELDDSALYLCASSFRDSRAYEQYFGPGTRLTVT.

The chain's CDR3 is CASSLGLGGGEQFF. The CDR3 bases are TGTGCCAGCAGCTTAGGCCTTGGGGGGGGCGAGCAGTTCTTC. This rearrangement joins TRBV7-9 to TRBJ2-1; TRBD2 is a possible D gene (7 bases). This CDR3 is 14 amino acids long. Germline V gene sequence: CDR1 SEHNR, CDR2 FQNEAQ (reference sequence). V was cut by 1 base and J by 10 bases, with 14 bases left in between.